The source of this TCR beta chain is a study of naive and memory T cell subsets. Study-wide results and limits: Clonotypes are single alpha or beta chains, not paired receptors.

The beta constant-region primer was an equimolar mix of two oligonucleotides covering TRBC1 and TRBC2. TCRdb re-called the UMI-ligation and nested PCR reads through MiXCR, storing one row per CDR3 protein. The sample holds 65,000 to 85,000 distinct CDR3 sequences, roughly 14% seen once. Sequential positive selection took CD4 T cells first, then CD8 T cells. A word on this clonotype: The antigen is unknown.

Sequenced input: central memory CD4+ T cells from blood. This receptor was taken from a human donor in good health.

This chain's CDR3 is CAISERGSGNYGYTF. As DNA, the CDR3 is TGTGCCATCAGTGAAAGAGGCTCGGGAAACTATGGCTACACCTTC. The chain carries TRBV10-3 and TRBJ1-2; unclear D gene. The V and J ends lost 3 bases and 2 bases respectively, with 13 bases between them. The length of the CDR3 is 15 residues. CDR1 and CDR2 (germline): ENHRY, SYGVKD.